This T cell receptor (beta chain) was identified during a study of CXCR3-negative and CXCR3-positive naive CD8 T cells. Findings and limits, study-wide: Expression of CXCR3 was partially reduced after cryopreservation, and fresh PBMCs were used in most assays. TRB CDR3s of CXCR3-positive naive cells were more hydrophobic than those of CXCR3-negative naive cells.

The sorting of each CD8+ T cell subset was done in triplicate, at under 350,000 cells each. The CDR3 has 13 amino acids. CDR1 and CDR2 (germline): SGDLS, YYNGEE. It was by 5' RACE with UMI labels that the TRB cDNA libraries were prepared. TCRdb re-called the 5' RACE reads; every CDR3 protein appears as one record, without DNA. This sample contains nearly 110,000 distinct CDR3 sequences. About this clonotype: Its matching antigen is unknown.

The receptor was derived from a human donor in good health. Some clones in this sample may be carry-over from other donors' samples. Sequencing was done on a sample of naive CXCR3+ CD8+ T cells from blood. The subset: CD45RO-CCR7+CD27+CD95- naive CD8+ T cells expressing CXCR3 (TNR3+). This chain joins TRBV9 and TRBJ2-1. This CDR3 reads CASSGRLYNEQFF.